The 18 T cell receptor beta chains below come from one sample, sequenced in a study of a mutant IDH1 vaccine in newly diagnosed glioma. The sample's time point: baseline, week 1 (first vaccination visit). Treatment here: pre-vaccination baseline after standard-of-care therapy. Method: immunoSEQ multiplex PCR; TCRdb's copy keeps in-frame clones and lacks some. The sample holds around 37,000 clones, 80% to 95% seen once. The sequences come from PBMCs, collected from a glioma patient treated with radiotherapy, temozolomide or both. These receptors were obtained from a man aged 18 to 29 with glioma.

The V call is TRBV4-3, the J call TRBJ1-2; D remains unclear. The V and J ends lost 0 bases and 4 bases respectively, with 15 bases between them. The CDR3 has 16 residues. Germline assignment: CDR1 LGHNA and CDR2 YSLEER. CDR3 DNA: TGCGCCAGCAGCCAAGATTATCCCGCTTTGGTCTATGGCTACACCTTC. It specifies CASSQDYPALVYGYTF.

The genes are TRBV6-5 and TRBJ2-5, with D perhaps given as TRBD1 or TRBD2 (5 bases each). The germline CDR1 and CDR2 sequences are MNHEY and SVGAGI. The CDR3 spans 13 residues. V dropped 2 bases and J dropped 3 bases, with 7 bases sitting between them. The CDR3 loop is CASSYLGEETQYF. The CDR3 bases are TGTGCCAGCAGTTACCTGGGGGAAGAGACCCAGTACTTC.

V is TRBV5-4 and J is TRBJ2-1; 12 bases are shared with TRBD2. The germline gives CDR1 SGHNT, CDR2 YYREEE (reference sequence). The CDR3 totals 15 residues. V was clipped by 7 bases and J by 3 bases; unmatched bases: 5. The CDR3 is CASELAGGIYNEQFF. DNA for the CDR3: TGTGCCAGCGAACTAGCGGGGGGTATCTACAATGAGCAGTTCTTC. Complete variable domain (other parts from reference TRBV5-4 and TRBJ2-1): ETGVTQSPTHLIKTRGQQVTLRCSSQSGHNTVSWYQQALGQGPQFIFQYYREEENGRGNFPPRFSGLQFPNYSSELNVNALELDDSALYLCASELAGGIYNEQFFGPGTRLTVL.

The CDR3 reads CASSSVTAGEKLFF. The DNA for the CDR3 is TGTGCCAGTAGTTCCGTGACAGCGGGTGAAAAACTGTTTTTT. The chain links TRBV19 to TRBJ1-4; maybe TRBD1 (5 bases). Trimming left V 5 bases short and J 7 bases short, with 14 bases between. CDR1 and CDR2 (germline): LNHDA, SQIVND (reference sequence). This CDR3 region has 14 residues.

This chain links TRBV7-2 with TRBJ2-6; tentative D call: TRBD2 (6 bases). In germline, CDR1 is SGHTA, CDR2 FQGNSA. The CDR3 sequence is 15 residues long. Trimming left V 4 bases short and J 0 bases short, with 7 bases between. The CDR3 reads CASSYGGSGANVLTF. The DNA for the CDR3 is TGTGCCAGCAGCTACGGGGGCTCTGGGGCCAACGTCCTGACTTTC. Complete variable domain (other parts from reference TRBV7-2 and TRBJ2-6): GAGVSQSPSNKVTEKGKDVELRCDPISGHTALYWYRQSLGQGLEFLIYFQGNSAPDKSGLPSDRFSAERTGGSVSTLTIQRTQQEDSAVYLCASSYGGSGANVLTFGAGSRLTVL.

J is TRBJ2-7 and V is TRBV6-5; TRBD2 matches 14 bases. The V gene end was trimmed by 5 bases and the J gene end by 5 bases; junction bases not matched to a gene: 5. Looked up from germline, CDR1 is MNHEY and CDR2 is SVGAGI. There are 15 residues in the CDR3. In DNA form, the CDR3 reads TGTGCCAGCAGTCGGACTAGCGGGAGGCAAAACGAGCAGTACTTC. It specifies CASSRTSGRQNEQYF.

The chain uses TRBV2 and TRBJ1-4, with D hard to call. Trimming cost V 1 base and J 7 bases, with 7 bases left between them. The CDR3 consists of 13 residues. Germline assignment: CDR1 SNHLY and CDR2 FYNNEI. CDR3 sequence: CASSEGLGEKLFF. The CDR3 bases are TGTGCCAGCAGTGAAGGGTTGGGTGAAAAACTGTTTTTT.

This chain connects TRBV9 to TRBJ1-4; D call uncertain. The CDR3 totals 16 residues. Germline V gives CDR1 SGDLS, CDR2 YYNGEE. Trimming took 0 bases from V and 6 from J, leaving 15 bases between them. This CDR3 reads CASSVGGEKWDEKLFF. For the CDR3, the DNA is TGTGCCAGCAGCGTAGGCGGGGAGAAGTGGGATGAAAAACTGTTTTTT.

The CDR3, as DNA: TGCGCCAGCAGTGTGAACTCCGGCACCGGGGAGCTGTTTTTT. As protein: CASSVNSGTGELFF. The J gene is TRBJ2-2, the V gene TRBV10-2; D is undetermined. The CDR3 is 14 residues long. From germline, CDR1 is WSHSY and CDR2 SAAADI. V was trimmed by 4 bases and J by 4 bases, leaving 10 bases between them.

This clone came up a few times. V gene TRBV7-9 combines with J gene TRBJ2-1; weak D call: TRBD1 (5 bases). Trimming took 1 base from V and 12 from J, leaving 10 bases between them. The CDR3 covers 12 residues. Per the germline V gene, CDR1 is SEHNR and CDR2 is FQNEAQ (reference sequence). In DNA, the CDR3 is TGTGCCAGCAGCTTAGGAACAGGCGGGCAGTTCTTC. This encodes CASSLGTGGQFF.

The CDR3 reads CASSPRQTTRSYNEQFF. CDR3 sequence (DNA): TGTGCCAGCAGCCCCCGACAAACCACCCGCTCCTACAATGAGCAGTTCTTC. This chain connects TRBV7-2 to TRBJ2-1, with no clear D. The length of the CDR3 is 17 residues. Per the germline V gene, CDR1 is SGHTA and CDR2 is FQGNSA. Trimming stripped 5 bases from V and 0 bases from J, with 17 bases between.

This chain links TRBV29-1 with TRBJ2-3; 9 nucleotides line up with TRBD1. V gave up 0 bases and J gave up 1 base; unmatched junction bases: 5. CDR3 size: 16 residues. Germline CDR1 reads SQVTM; CDR2 reads ANQGSEA. As DNA, the CDR3 is TGCAGCGTTGAAGAAGGGTGGGACAGGGGCACAGATACGCAGTATTTT. Its protein is CSVEEGWDRGTDTQYF.

The V and J genes are TRBV7-2 and TRBJ2-1; a weak D match, TRBD2 (6 bases). V was cut by 5 bases and J by 7 bases, with 15 bases left in between. The CDR3 spans 14 residues. The germline CDR1 and CDR2 sequences are SGHTA and FQGNSA. The CDR3: CASSTSGLLNEQFF. In DNA form, the CDR3 reads TGTGCCAGCAGCACCTCGGGACTCCTTAATGAGCAGTTCTTC.

The chain uses TRBV7-2 and TRBJ2-7; a possible D gene is TRBD2 (6 bases). CDR3 length: 15 residues. With 1 base removed from V and 4 bases from J, the gap between germline ends came to 14 bases. The germline V gene has CDR1 SGHTA and CDR2 FQGNSA. CDR3 bases: TGTGCCAGCAGCTTAGATCTACGGGGGTCGTACGAGCAGTACTTC. This encodes CASSLDLRGSYEQYF.

The chain carries TRBV7-9 and TRBJ2-1; a possible D gene is TRBD2 (6 bases). CDR1 and CDR2 from the germline V gene are SEHNR and FQNEAQ (reference sequence). There are 17 residues in the CDR3. V lost 5 bases and J lost 3, with 20 bases in between. CDR3 coding DNA: TGTGCCAGCAGCCCTCGGGCTTCGGGGGAGCACTACAATGAGCAGTTCTTC. Its translation is CASSPRASGEHYNEQFF.

In DNA form, the CDR3 reads TGTGCCGGCTCTCAGGGCAGGTCGCGTTCACCCCTCCACTTT. It translates to CAGSQGRSRSPLHF. The chain combines TRBV28 with TRBJ1-6, with D possibly TRBD1 on 5 matching bases. CDR1 is MDHEN, CDR2 SYDVKM, per germline. The CDR3 spans 14 residues. V lost 11 bases and J 9 bases, leaving 20 bases between the germline ends.

The V gene is TRBV30, the J gene TRBJ2-7; D may be TRBD1 (5 bases). The CDR3 has 14 amino acids. V was clipped by 0 bases and J by 0 bases, with 9 bases between them. Looked up from germline, CDR1 is GTSNPN and CDR2 is SVGIG (reference sequence). The CDR3 protein is CAWSVGDSSYEQYF. Here the CDR3 DNA reads TGTGCCTGGAGTGTAGGCGACAGCTCCTACGAGCAGTACTTC.

The V gene is TRBV7-2, the J gene TRBJ1-1, with D possibly TRBD1 on 6 matching bases. Germline assignment: CDR1 SGHTA and CDR2 FQGNSA. There are 16 residues in the CDR3. V lost 3 bases and J 1 base, leaving 15 bases between the germline ends. The chain's CDR3 is CASSFGGGQGNTEAFF. The CDR3 DNA follows: TGTGCCAGCAGCTTTGGGGGGGGCCAGGGGAACACTGAAGCTTTCTTT.